This T cell receptor (beta chain) is from a study of blood T cells in healthy people across ages (dated by TCRdb to about 2015). A note on the overall study: In model experiments, template switching captured roughly one uniquely barcoded TCR beta cDNA molecule for every two T cells. Using the same blood draw, the study looked at two additional independent replicas of 1 million unique cDNA reads for two donors, one aged 18 to 30 and the other aged 80 or older. The donors were split into four age groups: young (average around 15 years), middle-aged (39), aged (roughly 60) and long-lived (approximately 80). To avoid experimental bias, donors of different ages were distributed randomly across sequencing lanes. Using deep sequencing normalized with unique cDNA molecular identifiers, the study measured how TCR beta repertoire diversity changes with age. What the authors observed across the whole study: As age increased, observed TCR beta diversity per million T cells dropped in a roughly linear way, and a significant reduction was already evident by age 40. Because donor CMV infection status was unknown, age-related changes in expanded clonotypes were potentially confounded. Observed TCR beta diversity correlated strongly with the percentage of naive T cells measured by flow cytometry. Compared with the aged group, more naive CD4+ T cells, fewer expanded clones and increased TCR diversity were shown by the long-lived group, suggesting age selection. Total diversity estimates from one million sequenced T cells were considered lower bounds and underestimates. Since profiling was done on bulk unsorted PBMCs, naive and antigen-experienced compartments could not be conclusively compared.

The protocol used for the library was 5' RACE. For sequencing, an Illumina HiSeq 2500 was employed. A second about 7 to 11 cycle PCR used a sample-barcoded 5' primer and a J-beta primer mix. A unique molecular identifier was introduced onto each TCR beta cDNA molecule by a template-switch 5' adaptor carrying 12 random nucleotides. Each sample yielded at least 2.5 million CDR3-containing paired-end reads. The Mint cDNA synthesis kit, primed by a TRBC-specific oligonucleotide, was used to synthesize first-strand cDNA from all RNA. All cDNA was treated with uracil-DNA glycosylase and then went through a first 18-cycle PCR with the universal primers M1SS and BC2_uni_R. The published analysis was carried out like this. For normalization, 1 million high-quality reads, each with a distinct molecular identifier, were randomly selected from each sample. Instead of being binned into consensus sequences, reads that shared molecular identifiers were thrown out. MiTCR, with a Q25 quality threshold and the strictest error-elimination algorithm, was used for CDR3 identification, clonotype clustering and error correction. A nonparametric unseen species model with Euler transformation was used to estimate lower-bound total TCR beta diversity. TCRdb reworked the public reads: Q25 trimming with fastp, MiXCR clone assembly, productive beta chains retained. Each CDR3 protein gets just one entry, which takes the most common genes and DNA from the rows behind it. The V and J calls were not made by the authors but by TCRdb's processing. This sample is represented by about a million distinct CDR3 sequences; 51% of them were singletons. The ten most abundant clones make up around 21% of the sample.

The donors were some 36 Caucasian individuals from Russia, aged about 6 to 100 years, who were systemically healthy. Each donor gave ten milliliters of peripheral blood, collected into EDTA-treated Vacutainer tubes. Ficoll-Paque density-gradient centrifugation was used to isolate PBMCs, with at least 7 million per sample. Total RNA was extracted from PBMCs with Trizol reagent, with at least 6 micrograms obtained per sample. For every donor, flow cytometry on a PBMC aliquot measured the percentage of naive CD45RAhigh/CD27high T cells. Trimming removed 5 bases from V and 6 bases from J, leaving 14 bases between the germline ends. From cysteine to phenylalanine, the CDR3 is 13 amino acids long. Just CDR3 DNA is preserved here, 39 bases in frame from base 1. This clonotype occurred a few times. Which antigen it targets is not known. No base-level quality is on record; no much larger clone is a single base apart.

This TCR derives from an older woman in good health. The specimen was blood. Recombination connected TRBV12-3 or TRBV12-4 to TRBJ2-7, with no reliable assignment of the D segment. The DNA reads as follows: TGTGCCAGCAGTGCTGGGCTCCCCGGCGAGCAGTACTTC. It translates as CASSAGLPGEQYF.